The next 25 T cell receptor beta chains were all read from a single sample in a study of response to subunit inactivated influenza vaccine. MiXCR, run by TCRdb on the RT-PCR reads, gives a single entry per CDR3 protein. This sample has about 800,000 distinct CDR3 sequences, with roughly 20% found just once. Material: PBMCs from blood, obtained roughly 5 days after vaccination. The receptor set was obtained from a man aged 45-60 years who received an inactivated influenza vaccine.

The chain links TRBV5-6 to TRBJ2-2; weak D call: TRBD1 (5 bases). CDR1 is SGHDT, CDR2 YYEEEE, per germline. Trimming removed 5 bases from V and 3 bases from J, with 20 bases in between. The CDR3 consists of 17 residues. The CDR3 is CASSPRLGRGDTGELFF. The CDR3 DNA reads TGTGCCAGCAGTCCGCGCCTCGGTAGGGGCGACACCGGGGAGCTGTTTTTT.

The J gene is TRBJ2-7, the V gene TRBV7-9, with 7 positions matching TRBD2. The J segment lost 3 bases and the V segment lost 4 bases, leaving 9 bases of the junction unmatched. The CDR3 covers 15 residues. Germline CDR1 and CDR2: SEHNR and FQNEAQ (reference sequence). This chain's CDR3 is CASSSSSGYHYEQYF. The CDR3 nucleotides read TGTGCCAGCAGCTCCTCTAGCGGTTACCACTACGAGCAGTACTTC.

The chain joins TRBV7-2 to TRBJ2-1; D is ambiguous. Germline CDR1 and CDR2: SGHTA and FQGNSA. CDR3 length: 11 amino acids. Trimming removed 4 bases from V and 9 bases from J, with 7 bases in between. The CDR3 protein is CASSYFFEQFF. CDR3 DNA sequence: TGTGCCAGCAGCTACTTCTTTGAGCAGTTCTTC.

The CDR3 protein is CASSLGRGGLNTEAFF. The DNA of the CDR3 is TGTGCCAGCAGCTTGGGAAGGGGGGGGCTGAACACTGAAGCTTTCTTT. The J gene is TRBJ1-1, the V gene TRBV5-5, with D tentatively TRBD1 (6 bases). Trimming took 0 bases from V and 0 from J, leaving 12 bases between them. Germline V gene sequence: CDR1 SGHKS, CDR2 YYEKEE (reference sequence). This CDR3 region has 16 residues.

This clonotype was seen a handful of times. V and J are TRBV7-9 and TRBJ2-2; D may be TRBD2 (6 bases). V lost 5 bases and J 6 bases, leaving 22 bases between the germline ends. CDR3 length equals 17 residues. Germline V gene sequence: CDR1 SEHNR, CDR2 FQNEAQ (reference sequence). CDR3 nucleotide sequence: TGTGCCAGCAGCCCACGATCCCCGGGAGTGGAGGCCGGGGAGCTGTTTTTT. Translating gives CASSPRSPGVEAGELFF.

This clonotype occurred a few times. The chain employs TRBV12-3 or TRBV12-4 and TRBJ2-1; tentatively, D is TRBD1 (7 bases). The V and J ends lost 8 bases and 2 bases respectively, with 16 bases between them. The CDR3 contains 15 residues. The CDR3 loop reads CASAWRDSTYNEQFF. CDR3 sequence (DNA): TGTGCCAGCGCTTGGCGGGACAGCACCTACAATGAGCAGTTCTTC.

The genes are TRBV10-3 and TRBJ2-5; 9 nucleotides align to TRBD1. The CDR3 has 13 amino acids. The V segment lost 7 bases and the J segment 4 bases; nucleotides outside the gene matches: 4. The germline V gene encodes CDR1 ENHRY and CDR2 SYGVKD. As DNA, the CDR3 is TGTGCCATCAAAGGGACAGGGATAGAGACCCAGTACTTC. It encodes CAIKGTGIETQYF.

Turning to this clonotype: A read error may account for a junction end that differs from germline. The genes are TRBV4-1 and TRBJ2-3; TRBD2 might be the D (6 bases). CDR3 size: 14 residues. Germline CDR1 MGHRA, CDR2 YSYEKL. CDR3 in DNA: TGCGCCAGCAGCCAAGTCCCTAGTGGAGGGTTACGTTTTTTT. Amino acid sequence: CASSQVPSGGLRFF.

This clonotype was detected only a few times. V is TRBV2 and J is TRBJ1-1; tentative D call: TRBD1 (5 bases). The CDR3 length is 18 residues. The germline V and J ends were trimmed by 0 bases and 1 base, with 18 bases remaining between them. Looked up from germline, CDR1 is SNHLY and CDR2 is FYNNEI. CDR3 region: CASSEALGAAGRNTEAFF. In nucleotides, the CDR3 is TGTGCCAGCAGTGAAGCGCTTGGGGCAGCAGGGAGGAACACTGAAGCTTTCTTT.

This sequence joins TRBV2 and TRBJ2-7; 9 nucleotides align to TRBD1. Germline V lookup: CDR1 SNHLY, CDR2 FYNNEI. This CDR3 spans 16 amino acids. V lost 8 bases and J lost 0; bases outside the gene matches: 11. The CDR3 DNA sequence: TGTGCCAGCTTATCGCGGGACAGGGTCTACTCCTACGAGCAGTACTTC. This translates into CASLSRDRVYSYEQYF.

This clonotype has at least ten counts. The chain employs TRBV29-1 and TRBJ1-5; D gene uncertain. The CDR3 has 14 amino acids. Germline CDR1 reads SQVTM; CDR2 reads ANQGSEA. V lost 4 bases, J lost 0 bases, and 10 bases lay in between. The CDR3 DNA reads TGCAGCGTTGCTCCTACGGATAGCAATCAGCCCCAGCATTTT. This codes for CSVAPTDSNQPQHF.

The V gene is TRBV11-2, the J gene TRBJ2-4; the match to TRBD1 covers 7 bases. The CDR3 consists of 13 residues. CDR1 is SGHAT, CDR2 FQNNGV, per germline. V trimming: 6 bases; J trimming: 5 bases; junction bases outside the gene matches: 4. The CDR3 coding sequence is TGTGCCAGCAGTCCCGGGACAGAAAACATTCAGTACTTC. Residues: CASSPGTENIQYF.

This clonotype was counted a few times. The chain employs TRBV25-1 and TRBJ2-7; D is ambiguous. The V end lost 4 bases, the J end lost 6 bases, and 13 bases lay between the germline ends. CDR1 MGHDK and CDR2 SYGVNS come from the germline V gene. The CDR3 has 13 amino acids. CDR3: CASSGDVSFEQYF. In DNA, the CDR3 is TGTGCCAGCAGTGGGGATGTGAGTTTCGAGCAGTACTTC.

DNA of the CDR3: TGTGCCAGCAGCTTAGTTTCGAGACTAGCGATCTACGAGCAGTACTTC. Amino acid sequence: CASSLVSRLAIYEQYF. V usage is TRBV7-9 and J usage is TRBJ2-7; the match to TRBD2 covers 8 bases. V dropped 1 base and J dropped 3; count of bases not matched to a gene: 8. The CDR3 sequence is 16 residues long. Germline V CDR1 and CDR2: SEHNR, FQNEAQ (reference sequence).

This chain uses TRBV10-2 with TRBJ2-3, with 9 bases fitting TRBD2. J lost 0 bases, V lost 3 bases, and 4 bases had no gene match. Germline CDR1 WSHSY, CDR2 SAAADI. This CDR3 has 16 amino acids. As DNA, the CDR3 is TGCGCCAGCAGTGATCGGCGGGGGGGGAGCACAGATACGCAGTATTTT. Its translation: CASSDRRGGSTDTQYF.

The genes are TRBV7-6 and TRBJ2-1; TRBD2 matches 8 bases. The V segment lost 9 bases and the J segment 6 bases; nucleotides outside the gene matches: 7. This CDR3 comprises 13 residues. Germline V gives CDR1 SGHVS, CDR2 FNYEAQ. CDR3 sequence: CASTGGSFNEQFF. Written as DNA, the CDR3 is TGTGCCAGTACGGGAGGGTCTTTCAATGAGCAGTTCTTC.

The V and J genes are TRBV6-5 and TRBJ1-5; D gene unclear. This CDR3 comprises 16 residues. V was cut by 0 bases and J by 9 bases, with 18 bases left in between. Germline CDR1 is MNHEY and CDR2 is SVGAGI. DNA for the CDR3: TGTGCCAGCAGTTACTCTAATCCCGTTTTAAGACTGCCCCAGCATTTT. It codes for CASSYSNPVLRLPQHF.

This clonotype was observed a handful of times. The chain combines TRBV7-9 with TRBJ2-5; TRBD1 might be the D (5 bases). V was clipped by 5 bases and J by 0 bases, with 16 bases between them. CDR3 length: 16 residues. Germline CDR1 is SEHNR and CDR2 is FQNEAQ (reference sequence). CDR3 loop: CASSPPAVTDQETQYF. As DNA, the CDR3 is TGTGCCAGCAGCCCCCCTGCGGTGACAGACCAAGAGACCCAGTACTTC.

This clonotype was observed a few times. The chain recombines TRBV6-1 with TRBJ2-1; D ambiguous. V was cut by 3 bases and J by 0 bases, with 12 bases left in between. CDR3 length equals 16 residues. Per the germline V gene, CDR1 is MNHNS and CDR2 is SASEGT. The CDR3 region is CASSDAGYSSYNEQFF. The CDR3, as DNA: TGTGCCAGCAGTGATGCCGGGTACAGCTCCTACAATGAGCAGTTCTTC.

This sequence joins TRBV27 and TRBJ2-2; D may be TRBD2 (6 bases). Germline CDR1 and CDR2: MNHEY and SMNVEV (reference sequence). Trimming stripped 8 bases from V and 1 base from J, with 11 bases between. The CDR3 contains 14 residues. This chain's CDR3 is CASGLRGNTGELFF. CDR3 bases: TGTGCCAGCGGACTACGTGGGAACACCGGGGAGCTGTTTTTT.

In this sample, this clonotype turned up a few times. The rearrangement joins TRBV4-2 to TRBJ1-4; D is ambiguous. V lost 0 bases and J lost 4, with 9 bases in between. From germline, CDR1 is LGHNA and CDR2 YNFKEQ. The CDR3 has 15 amino acids. The CDR3 DNA sequence: TGTGCCAGCAGCCAAGATAGCCGTATTAATGAAAAACTGTTTTTT. It is translated as CASSQDSRINEKLFF.

In regard to this clonotype: An end of the junction does not agree with germline; a read error may underlie this. This rearrangement joins TRBV6-4 to TRBJ2-2; D might be TRBD2 (6 bases). The germline CDR1 and CDR2 sequences are MRHNA and SNTAGT. The CDR3 covers 14 residues. In DNA form, the CDR3 reads TGTGCCAGCAGCATAGCGGAGGGCACCGGGGAGCTGCTTTTT. Translating it yields CASSIAEGTGELLF.

This chain uses TRBV20-1 with TRBJ1-2, with D unresolved. The V gene's germline CDR1 is DFQATT and CDR2 SNEGSKA (reference sequence). V was trimmed by 6 bases and J by 5 bases, leaving 13 bases between them. The CDR3 spans 12 residues. The chain's CDR3 is CSAIGRTYGYTF. Written as DNA, the CDR3 is TGCAGTGCAATAGGACGGACGTATGGCTACACCTTC.

The gene calls are TRBV20-1 and TRBJ2-2; the D is unclear. There are 15 residues in the CDR3. Deletions cut 6 bases from V and 3 bases from J, with 17 bases between. Germline lookup yields CDR1 DFQATT and CDR2 SNEGSKA (reference sequence). CDR3 sequence reads: CSANRARGYTGELFF. The CDR3 DNA reads as TGCAGTGCGAATCGGGCCCGCGGCTACACCGGGGAGCTGTTTTTT.

This clonotype was recorded a few times. The chain recombines TRBV5-1 with TRBJ1-6, with D uncertain. Trimming stripped 0 bases from V and 10 bases from J, with 14 bases between. The CDR3 is 15 residues long. Germline V gene data show CDR1 as SGHRS and CDR2 as YFSETQ. The CDR3 region is CASSLGPGGVSPLHF. In DNA form, the CDR3 reads TGCGCCAGCAGCTTGGGTCCGGGAGGCGTCTCACCCCTCCACTTT. The full variable domain, in which reference TRBV5-1 and TRBJ1-6 provide the parts outside the CDR3, is KAGVTQTPRYLIKTRGQQVTLSCSPISGHRSVSWYQQTPGQGLQFLFEYFSETQRNKGNFPGRFSGRQFSNSRSEMNVSTLELGDSALYLCASSLGPGGVSPLHFGNGTRLTVT.